This is a list of T cell receptor beta chains from one sample in a study of CD8+ T cells in alopecia areata. Measured with immunoSEQ multiplex PCR; TCRdb has only the in-frame clones, and not every one. Altogether 60,000 to 65,000 clones are present, 44% being singletons, with the ten largest covering 45% to 60%. Input material: NKG2D-low CD8+ T cells sorted from blood. The source of these receptors is a human donor with alopecia areata. Both conserved end residues are part of each CDR3. A D gene is named only where the DNA matches it firmly. Some rows mark clone size as missing; the rest say once, few, many or name a class of expanded clone.

clone size	V gene	CDR3 length	D gene	J gene	CDR3 DNA	CDR3 protein
few	TRBV7-9	15	-	TRBJ2-1	TGTGCCAGCAGCTTAGTAGCCGCTGTATTCAATGAGCAGTTCTTC	CASSLVAAVFNEQFF
medium-sized	TRBV7-3	14	-	TRBJ2-7	TGTGCCAGCAGCTTAGATGGGAACGCCTACGAGCAGTACTTC	CASSLDGNAYEQYF
-	TRBV5-6	14	TRBD2	TRBJ2-7	TGTGCCAGCAGCTCGGGACTAGCGGCCTACGAGCAGTACTTC	CASSSGLAAYEQYF
once	TRBV27	16	TRBD2	TRBJ2-1	TGTGCCAGCAGTTTAAGTAGCGGGGCTACTTACAATGAGCAGTTCTTC	CASSLSSGATYNEQFF
-	TRBV27	17	-	TRBJ2-1	TGTGCCAGCAGTTTATCGTCTTATGGGCGGATCTACAATGAGCAGTTCTTC	CASSLSSYGRIYNEQFF
few	TRBV7-9	15	-	TRBJ1-2	TGTGCCAGCAGCTTAGTAGGGCAGTCCTACTATGGCTACACCTTC	CASSLVGQSYYGYTF
-	TRBV7-2	13	-	TRBJ1-5	TGTGCCAGCAGCTTCAAGGGAATTCAGCCCCAGCATTTT	CASSFKGIQPQHF
few	TRBV5-1	14	-	TRBJ2-3	TGCGCCAGCATACCCCAGGATGGGCGAGATACGCAGTATTTT	CASIPQDGRDTQYF
-	TRBV20-1	11	-	TRBJ1-1	TGCAGTGCTGGGGGGGGGACTGAAGCTTTCTTT	CSAGGGTEAFF
-	TRBV29-1	15	TRBD2	TRBJ2-7	TGCAGCGTAACGGGAGCGGGAACGCAAATCTACGAGCAGTACTTC	CSVTGAGTQIYEQYF
-	TRBV29-1	12	-	TRBJ2-7	TGCAGCGTCCGCGGGACAGACTACGAGCAGTACTTC	CSVRGTDYEQYF
once	TRBV9	12	-	TRBJ1-2	TGTGCCAGCAGCGACGGGAGCTATGGCTACACCTTC	CASSDGSYGYTF
few	TRBV4-3	17	TRBD1	TRBJ2-7	TGCGCCAGCAGCCAAGATTTGTCCCCCGACAGGGTTTACGAGCAGTACTTC	CASSQDLSPDRVYEQYF
-	TRBV30	14	TRBD1	TRBJ2-3	TGTGCCTGGAGTAACAGGGGGCCCACAGATACGCAGTATTTT	CAWSNRGPTDTQYF
-	TRBV5-1	15	TRBD1	TRBJ1-2	TGCGCCAGCAGCTTGGAGACAGGGGAGGACTATGGCTACACCTTC	CASSLETGEDYGYTF
few	TRBV7-3	19	-	TRBJ2-7	TGTGCCAGCAGCTTAATGGCTCCAAACAGCGATAAGAGCTCCTACGAGCAGTACTTC	CASSLMAPNSDKSSYEQYF
-	TRBV6-6	12	-	TRBJ2-1	TGTGCCAGCAGTGGTCCGGGGGATGAGCAGTTCTTC	CASSGPGDEQFF
-	TRBV2	16	TRBD1	TRBJ1-2	TGTGCCAGCAGGGACGTTGACAGGGGCCATACGCATGGCTACACCTTC	CASRDVDRGHTHGYTF
few	TRBV11-2	15	-	TRBJ2-1	TGTGCCAGCAGCTTAGCGAGAGGCTCCTACAATGAGCAGTTCTTC	CASSLARGSYNEQFF
-	TRBV28	15	TRBD1	TRBJ1-4	TGTGCCAGCAGCCGAGGGGACAGGGTGCGGGAAAAACTGTTTTTT	CASSRGDRVREKLFF
-	TRBV30	12	-	TRBJ2-7	TGTGCTCTGAGGGGGGCCGGGGTGGAGCAGTACTTC	CALRGAGVEQYF
few	TRBV10-3	12	-	TRBJ2-1	TGTGCCATCAGCCCCGGGGCGCCTGAGCAGTTCTTC	CAISPGAPEQFF
-	TRBV15	16	TRBD2	TRBJ2-1	TGTGCCACCCTCGAGAACCCGACTAGCGAGGACAATGAGCAGTTCTTC	CATLENPTSEDNEQFF
few	TRBV28	13	-	TRBJ1-2	TGTGCCAGCAGTTTAGCCCTAGGTGATGGCTACACCTTC	CASSLALGDGYTF
-	TRBV18	14	-	TRBJ2-7	TGTGCCAGCTCACCGACAAACATAGGTTACGAGCAGTACTTC	CASSPTNIGYEQYF
-	TRBV9	14	-	TRBJ1-3	TGTGCCAGCAGCGTTAAGGGGGCTGGAAACACCATATATTTT	CASSVKGAGNTIYF
few	TRBV23-1	17	-	TRBJ2-3	TGCGCCAGCAGTCAAAGCCCCTCGGGCAGCTTCACAGATACGCAGTATTTT	CASSQSPSGSFTDTQYF
few	TRBV29-1	15	TRBD1	TRBJ2-7	TGCAGCGTTGAACTTAGGACAGGTTTGACCTACGAGCAGTACTTC	CSVELRTGLTYEQYF
few	TRBV23-1	15	TRBD2	TRBJ2-5	TGCGCCAGCAGTCAAGCTAGCGGGAACCCAGAGACCCAGTACTTC	CASSQASGNPETQYF
few	TRBV29-1	12	-	TRBJ2-1	TGCAGCGTTACGGGACTGGACAATGAGCAGTTCTTC	CSVTGLDNEQFF
-	TRBV10-3	15	TRBD2	TRBJ2-1	TGTGCCATCAGGCTGACTAGCGGGACCTACAATGAGCAGTTCTTC	CAIRLTSGTYNEQFF
-	TRBV7-2	16	-	TRBJ2-3	TGTGCCAGCAGCTTAGCAGGGACCCCAGGCACAGATACGCAGTATTTT	CASSLAGTPGTDTQYF
-	TRBV28	14	-	TRBJ1-4	TGTGCCAGCAGTCCACAGGGATGGAGGGAAAAACTGTTTTTT	CASSPQGWREKLFF
few	TRBV29-1	15	TRBD1	TRBJ1-1	TGCAGCGTTCGCGGGACAGGGTATCTTGGAACTGAAGCTTTCTTT	CSVRGTGYLGTEAFF
few	TRBV29-1	12	TRBD2	TRBJ2-7	TGCAGCGCGCTAGGGACTAGTGAGGAGCAGTACTTC	CSALGTSEEQYF
-	TRBV4-1	19	TRBD1	TRBJ2-2	TGCGCCAGCAGCCAAGGCCCCTATATGAGGACAGGGGCCACCGGGGAGCTGTTTTTT	CASSQGPYMRTGATGELFF
-	TRBV5-6	14	-	TRBJ2-5	TGTGCCAGCAGCTCCGGACTGGGCCTCGGGGCCCAGTACTTC	CASSSGLGLGAQYF
-	TRBV4-1	15	-	TRBJ1-2	TGCGCCAGCAGCCAAGATAGTGTCAGGACGCATGGCTACACCTTC	CASSQDSVRTHGYTF
once	TRBV30	15	-	TRBJ2-2	TGTGCCTGGACCCGAGTAGGGGGGAACACCGGGGAGCTGTTTTTT	CAWTRVGGNTGELFF
few	TRBV19	15	TRBD1	TRBJ2-2	TGTGCCAGTAATCTGTGGGCAGGGGGCACCGGGGAGCTGTTTTTT	CASNLWAGGTGELFF
few	TRBV27	12	-	TRBJ2-7	TGTGCCAGCAGTTTGTTGGGGAGCGAGCAGTACTTC	CASSLLGSEQYF
-	TRBV14	17	TRBD2	TRBJ2-4	TGTGCCAGCAGCCAAATGCGGGAGGGTCTGGCCAAAAACATTCAGTACTTC	CASSQMREGLAKNIQYF
-	TRBV4-3	15	-	TRBJ1-1	TGCGCCAGCAGCCAAGCTCAGGGGATGAACACTGAAGCTTTCTTT	CASSQAQGMNTEAFF
few	TRBV29-1	13	-	TRBJ2-7	TGCAGCGTTGCCACAGGTAGCTCCTACGAGCAGTACTTC	CSVATGSSYEQYF
-	TRBV23-1	14	TRBD2	TRBJ2-4	TGCGCCAGCGGACGGGAGGGGGCCAAAAACATTCAGTACTTC	CASGREGAKNIQYF
-	TRBV4-3	13	-	TRBJ2-7	TGCGCCAGCAGCCACACTGTACCCTACGAGCAGTACTTC	CASSHTVPYEQYF
-	TRBV11-2	14	-	TRBJ2-1	TGTGCCAGCAGCTACCGGACGCCGAGGGATGAGCAGTTCTTC	CASSYRTPRDEQFF
few	TRBV29-1	12	-	TRBJ1-1	TGCAGCGTTGCACAGGGGAACACTGAAGCTTTCTTT	CSVAQGNTEAFF
-	TRBV18	14	TRBD1	TRBJ2-7	TGTGCCAGCTCACCACCTTGGGACAGCTACGAGCAGTACTTC	CASSPPWDSYEQYF
-	TRBV28	15	-	TRBJ2-7	TGTGCCAGCATTGCCATCGGGGACGCCTTCTACGAGCAGTACTTC	CASIAIGDAFYEQYF
once	TRBV27	13	-	TRBJ1-5	TGTGCCAGCAGTTTCTCTGGCAATCAGCCCCAGCATTTT	CASSFSGNQPQHF
-	TRBV27	14	-	TRBJ2-7	TGTGCCAGCAGCTTCGGTAGAACCTCCTACGAGCAGTACTTC	CASSFGRTSYEQYF
-	TRBV2	13	-	TRBJ2-2	TGTGCCACCATAAAAAGAGTTACCGGGGAGCTGTTTTTT	CATIKRVTGELFF
few	TRBV5-4	15	TRBD2	TRBJ2-7	TGTGCCAGCAGTAAATCAGCGGGGTCGCACTACGAGCAGTACTTC	CASSKSAGSHYEQYF